This T cell receptor beta chain was identified in a study of blood T cell repertoires in COVID-19. Study information: PBMCs, B-cell-depleted T cells, or T cells were the source of the cDNA or gDNA that made up the material.

Profiling relied on immunoSEQ multiplex PCR, and the TCRdb table lists in-frame clones only, not all of them. The data show fewer than 250,000 clones, with 90% seen just once and about 16% held by the top ten. The ends lost 2 bases at V and 0 bases at J; junction bases unmatched: 9. Germline CDR1 is GTSNPN and CDR2 is SVGIG (reference sequence). The CDR3 has 17 amino acids. This sequence was found in a young man who had been exposed to COVID-19. The sample was PBMCs or T cells enriched from blood (not recorded which). The chain links TRBV30 to TRBJ2-4, with TRBD1 matching over 8 bases. CDR3 residues: CAWSPNDRGLAKNIQYF. The CDR3 DNA reads as TGTGCCTGGAGTCCTAATGACAGGGGCCTAGCCAAAAACATTCAGTACTTC. The full variable domain, rest sourced from reference TRBV30 and TRBJ2-4, is SQTIHQWPATLVQPVGSPLSLECTVEGTSNPNLYWYRQAAGRGLQLLFYSVGIGQISSEVPQNLSASRPQDRQFILSSKKLLLSDSGFYLCAWSPNDRGLAKNIQYFGAGTRLSVL.